This T cell receptor beta chain was observed in a study of T cells in Graves' hyperthyroidism and ophthalmopathy. The sample holds many counts of this clonotype. Researchers amplified the TCR beta CDR3 regions from RNA transcripts. In the first-round RT-PCR of the TCR CDR3, the HTBI primer set was used. TCRdb used MiXCR to reprocess the multiplex PCR reads, holding one entry per CDR3 protein. The data contain just under 750,000 distinct CDR3 sequences, roughly 32% of them singletons. There are 18 residues in the CDR3. CDR1 and CDR2 (germline): SEHNR, FQNEAQ (reference sequence). V gave up 6 bases and J gave up 0 bases, with 18 bases separating them.

V and J are TRBV7-9 and TRBJ2-6; D might be TRBD1 (6 bases). This TCR was recovered from a woman between 40 and 50 years old with Graves' hyperthyroidism. The sequenced sample consisted of blood. The CDR3, as DNA: TGTGCCAGCAGGGGTCTAATGAAGGACAGCTCTGGGGCCAACGTCCTGACTTTC. Encoded protein: CASRGLMKDSSGANVLTF.